One and the same sample provided the 13 T cell receptor beta chains below, sequenced in a study of T cells in Graves' hyperthyroidism and ophthalmopathy (dated by TCRdb to about 2019). Library generation was performed with multiplex PCR. TCRdb lists the instrument as Illumina HiSeq 2000. The TCR beta CDR3 regions were amplified from the RNA transcripts. The TCR CDR3 was subjected to a first round of RT-PCR using the HTBI primer set and the Qiagen OneStep RT-PCR kit. Using fastp at Q25 and MiXCR, TCRdb reprocessed the public reads and kept productive beta chains. Each entry merges the rows of one CDR3 protein and shows their most common DNA and genes. The table for this sample lists around 340,000 distinct CDR3 sequences; about a sixth of them were counted only once. The leading ten clones occupy 34% of the sample. The sample comprised blood. The receptors derive from a woman aged 25-40 years with Graves' hyperthyroidism that later progressed to Graves' ophthalmopathy.

The rearrangement uses TRBV11-2 and TRBJ2-5; 11 positions agree with TRBD2. Germline loops: CDR1 SGHAT, CDR2 FQNNGV. CDR3 length: 15 amino acids. The J segment lost 2 bases and the V segment lost 5 bases, leaving 4 bases of the junction unmatched. The CDR3 spells CASSRSGRVQETQYF. For the CDR3, the DNA is TGTGCCAGCAGCCGTAGCGGGAGGGTTCAAGAGACCCAGTACTTC.

This clonotype has a handful of counts. V is TRBV5-1 and J is TRBJ2-3, with TRBD1 as a possible D gene (5 bases). Germline V gene data show CDR1 as SGHRS and CDR2 as YFSETQ. The length of the CDR3 is 16 residues. V was shortened by 0 bases and J by 2 bases, with 13 bases between the two germline ends. The CDR3 loop is CASSLGQIINTDTQYF. In DNA form, the CDR3 reads TGCGCCAGCAGCTTGGGACAGATAATAAACACAGATACGCAGTATTTT.

The V call is TRBV7-9, the J call TRBJ1-2; D is possibly TRBD1 (6 bases). Looked up from germline, CDR1 is SEHNR and CDR2 is FQNEAQ (reference sequence). CDR3 size: 12 residues. The germline V and J ends were trimmed by 4 bases and 8 bases, with 11 bases remaining between them. The CDR3 coding sequence is TGTGCCAGCAGCTCCGGGACAATCGGCTACACCTTC. Amino acid sequence: CASSSGTIGYTF.

This clonotype turned up a few times. A much larger clone lies a single base off, so this may be a read error. The conserved phenylalanine or tryptophan normally closing the CDR3 is absent here, so this likely arose from a read error. The V call is TRBV27, the J call TRBJ1-2, with D maybe TRBD1 (5 bases). From germline, CDR1 is MNHEY and CDR2 SMNVEV (reference sequence). Trimming removed 5 bases from V and 5 bases from J, with 15 bases in between. This CDR3 contains 14 residues. The CDR3 sequence is CASSLIAGTYGYTS. Written as DNA, the CDR3 is TGTGCCAGCAGTCTAATTGCAGGGACGTATGGCTACACCTCC.

This clonotype was seen a few times. V is TRBV20-1 and J is TRBJ2-1, with 7 bases fitting TRBD2. This CDR3 spans 15 amino acids. J lost 2 bases, V lost 3 bases, and 7 bases had no gene match. CDR1 is DFQATT, CDR2 SNEGSKA, per germline (reference sequence). The CDR3 nucleotides read TGCAGTGCTAGGGATAGCGGGCGAACCTACAATGAGCAGTTCTTC. As protein: CSARDSGRTYNEQFF.

This clonotype was seen at least ten times. This sequence joins TRBV20-1 and TRBJ2-3; possibly TRBD2 for D (6 bases). The CDR3 spans 15 residues. Germline V gene sequence: CDR1 DFQATT, CDR2 SNEGSKA (reference sequence). V lost 3 bases to trimming and J lost 0 bases, with 13 bases between them. The CDR3 DNA sequence: TGCAGTGCTAGTAAGCGGGCCCAGAGCACAGATACGCAGTATTTT. Its translation is CSASKRAQSTDTQYF.

To note about this clonotype: A junction boundary mismatches the germline segment, possibly from a read error. The chain couples TRBV5-1 to TRBJ2-5; 8 nucleotides match TRBD1. The CDR3 length is 14 residues. Germline V CDR1 and CDR2: SGHRS, YFSETQ. The DNA for the CDR3 is TGCTCCAGCTCACGACAGGGGATCGGAGAGACCCAGTACTTC. Translating gives CSSSRQGIGETQYF.

The chain employs TRBV5-1 and TRBJ2-5; 8 bases fit TRBD1. The CDR3 loop spans 14 amino acids. Germline values: CDR1 SGHRS, CDR2 YFSETQ. J lost 3 bases, V lost 2 bases, and 3 bases had no gene match. The CDR3 sequence is CASSLLDREETQYF. DNA of the CDR3: TGCGCCAGCAGCTTATTGGACAGGGAAGAGACCCAGTACTTC. The variable domain in full, with the rest retrieved from reference TRBV5-1 and TRBJ2-5, is KAGVTQTPRYLIKTRGQQVTLSCSPISGHRSVSWYQQTPGQGLQFLFEYFSETQRNKGNFPGRFSGRQFSNSRSEMNVSTLELGDSALYLCASSLLDREETQYFGPGTRLLVL.

This clonotype was found many times. J is TRBJ2-2 and V is TRBV10-3; 8 nucleotides match TRBD1. V was clipped by 6 bases and J by 5 bases; unmatched bases: 11. Germline V gives CDR1 ENHRY, CDR2 SYGVKD. The CDR3 is made up of 16 amino acids. The CDR3: CAISEGQGRGTGELFF. CDR3 nucleotide sequence: TGTGCCATCAGCGAAGGACAGGGTAGAGGAACCGGGGAGCTGTTTTTT.

This chain links TRBV4-1 with TRBJ1-3; perhaps TRBD1 as D (6 bases). V was trimmed by 4 bases and J by 0 bases, leaving 19 bases between them. The CDR3 has 18 residues. Looked up from germline, CDR1 is MGHRA and CDR2 is YSYEKL. The CDR3 here is CASSLYPTGPHSGNTIYF. CDR3 nucleotides: TGCGCCAGCAGCCTGTACCCCACAGGGCCCCACTCTGGAAACACCATATATTTT.

In its sample, this clonotype was seen many times. J is TRBJ2-7 and V is TRBV11-2; TRBD1 agrees at 9 bases. This CDR3 comprises 14 residues. The germline gives CDR1 SGHAT, CDR2 FQNNGV. V shed 7 bases, J shed 2 bases, and the junction held 6 bases outside the gene matches. The CDR3 sequence: CASTTGQGTYEQYF. The CDR3 region has the DNA TGTGCCAGCACCACGGGACAGGGAACCTACGAGCAGTACTTC. Combining the CDR3 with reference TRBV11-2 and TRBJ2-7 gives the whole variable domain EAGVAQSPRYKIIEKRQSVAFWCNPISGHATLYWYQQILGQGPKLLIQFQNNGVVDDSQLPKDRFSAERLKGVDSTLKIQPAKLEDSAVYLCASTTGQGTYEQYFGPGTRLTVT.

The gene calls are TRBV5-1 and TRBJ2-1; D not certain. The CDR3 spans 14 residues. The V end lost 0 bases, the J end lost 5 bases, and 9 bases lay between the germline ends. The germline gives CDR1 SGHRS, CDR2 YFSETQ. CDR3 bases: TGCGCCAGCAGCTTGGCCTACGGAAACAATGAGCAGTTCTTC. Translating gives CASSLAYGNNEQFF. The full variable domain, rest sourced from reference TRBV5-1 and TRBJ2-1, is KAGVTQTPRYLIKTRGQQVTLSCSPISGHRSVSWYQQTPGQGLQFLFEYFSETQRNKGNFPGRFSGRQFSNSRSEMNVSTLELGDSALYLCASSLAYGNNEQFFGPGTRLTVL.

This clonotype was observed at least ten times. CDR3 loop: CASTIRGAVYQETQYF. The CDR3 nucleotides are TGTGCCAGCACCATTAGGGGGGCGGTGTACCAAGAGACCCAGTACTTC. The chain links TRBV7-8 to TRBJ2-5; the D gene could be TRBD1 or TRBD2 (6 bases each). Trimming took off 7 bases at V and 0 bases at J, with 18 bases between the two ends. From germline, CDR1 is SGHVS and CDR2 FQNEAQ. This CDR3 region has 16 residues.